The clone carrying this T cell receptor (beta chain) came up a few times. A much larger clone differs from this one at a single base, so this may be a read error. These data come from a study of read filtering for tumor transcriptome and immune sequencing. On the study more broadly: After DNase treatment, RNA was made into whole-transcriptome libraries.

From roughly 0.4 ug of RNA, a library with molecular barcoded alpha/delta and beta/gamma adaptors was made. TCRdb re-analysed the reads in MiXCR, keeping a single row per CDR3 protein. The data hold tens of thousands of distinct CDR3 sequences, with approximately 15% observed a single time. The CDR3 runs to 13 residues. The germline V gene has CDR1 SQVTM and CDR2 ANQGSEA. The chain is built from TRBV29-1 and TRBJ2-2; tentatively, D is TRBD2 (5 bases). The sequenced sample was a population of CD138-negative cells sorted from bone marrow. This TCR derives from a donor at least 40 years old with multiple myeloma. The CDR3 region is CSVDRAHTGEPFF. As DNA, the CDR3 is TGCAGCGTTGACCGGGCCCACACCGGGGAGCCGTTTTTT.